This TCR beta chain was captured in a study of blood T cells in healthy people across ages. A sample-barcoded 5' primer and a J-beta primer mix were used in a second PCR of roughly 6 to 11 cycles. TCRdb recomputed calls from the 5' RACE reads with MiXCR, one row per CDR3 protein. The sample holds more than 600,000 distinct CDR3 sequences, around a quarter seen once. This clonotype turned up a few times. Its antigen is unidentified. Germline V gene data show CDR1 as DFQATT and CDR2 as SNEGSKA (reference sequence). There are 13 residues in the CDR3. V was pared by 7 bases and J by 4 bases, with 16 bases between. Study-level results: Across samples, TCR beta diversity tracked strongly with naive T cell percentage. In older individuals, TCR beta diversity per million T cells was lower, falling roughly linearly with age.

These records were also assigned to another study, of T cells of mothers and their children.

The sequencing sample was made of blood. The rearrangement uses TRBV20-1 and TRBJ2-5; D is unresolved. The sequence was obtained from a boy aged 5-17 years in good health. The CDR3 spells CSVTGLTRETQYF. The CDR3 nucleotides read TGCAGTGTCACGGGCCTGACCAGAGAGACCCAGTACTTC.